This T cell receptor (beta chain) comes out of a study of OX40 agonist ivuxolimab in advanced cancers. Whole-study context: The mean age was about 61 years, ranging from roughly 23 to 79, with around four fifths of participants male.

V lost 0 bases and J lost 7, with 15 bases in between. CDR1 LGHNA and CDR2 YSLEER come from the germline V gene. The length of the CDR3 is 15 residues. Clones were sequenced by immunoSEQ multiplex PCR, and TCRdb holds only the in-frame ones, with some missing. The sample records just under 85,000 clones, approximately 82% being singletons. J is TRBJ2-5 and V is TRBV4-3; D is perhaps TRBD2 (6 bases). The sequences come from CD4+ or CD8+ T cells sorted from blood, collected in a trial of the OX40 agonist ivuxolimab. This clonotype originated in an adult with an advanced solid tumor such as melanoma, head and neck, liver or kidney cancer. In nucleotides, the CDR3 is TGCGCCAGCAGCCAAGATCGGGAGTACGGGTGGACCCAGTACTTC. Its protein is CASSQDREYGWTQYF.